These 28 T cell receptor beta chains originate from one sample sequenced in a study of blood T cell repertoires in COVID-19. Using immunoSEQ multiplex PCR, the repertoire was profiled, and TCRdb retains in-frame clones only, with some absent. The table lists roughly 200,000 clones, 80% to 85% of them singletons. Sequenced input: peripheral blood. These receptors all stem from a woman over 75 with COVID-19, enrolled during active disease.

This chain links TRBV20-1 with TRBJ1-5; D not resolved. Germline CDR1 DFQATT, CDR2 SNEGSKA (reference sequence). The CDR3 has 14 residues. V lost 3 bases and J 5 bases, leaving 14 bases between the germline ends. DNA of the CDR3: TGCAGTGCTAGTTCTTCGTTTGAGGATCAGCCCCAGCATTTT. It codes for CSASSSFEDQPQHF.

V is TRBV19 and J is TRBJ2-3; D perhaps matches TRBD2 (6 bases). From germline, CDR1 is LNHDA and CDR2 SQIVND (reference sequence). Trimming pared 6 bases from V and 5 bases from J, leaving 9 bases between. The CDR3 extends over 12 amino acids. The CDR3, as DNA: TGTGCCAGTAGGGACGGGAGAGATACGCAGTATTTT. It codes for CASRDGRDTQYF.

The gene calls are TRBV7-2 and TRBJ1-5; tentatively, D is TRBD1 (6 bases). V dropped 5 bases and J dropped 6 bases, with 14 bases sitting between them. This CDR3 has 14 amino acids. Germline V gene sequence: CDR1 SGHTA, CDR2 FQGNSA. CDR3 sequence reads: CASSTSRGGQPQHF. The CDR3 DNA is TGTGCCAGCAGCACTTCCAGGGGTGGTCAGCCCCAGCATTTT.

This chain uses TRBV21-1 with TRBJ1-6. TRBV21-1 is designated a pseudogene. There are 16 residues in the CDR3. The CDR3 is CASSKARGGGNSPLHF. CDR3 DNA sequence: TGTGCCAGCAGCAAAGCGCGGGGGGGCGGTAATTCACCCCTCCACTTT.

This chain uses TRBV6-6 with TRBJ1-2; D is ambiguous. From germline, CDR1 is MNHNY and CDR2 SVGAGI (reference sequence). This CDR3 is built from 13 residues. V was cut by 5 bases and J by 2 bases, with 9 bases left in between. The CDR3 is CASSPQENYGYTF. The CDR3 bases are TGTGCCAGCAGTCCGCAGGAAAACTATGGCTACACCTTC.

The rearrangement joins TRBV6-5 to TRBJ1-1; a weak D match, TRBD1 (6 bases). The germline gives CDR1 MNHEY, CDR2 SVGAGI. This CDR3 is built from 13 residues. Deletions cut 6 bases from V and 3 bases from J, with 11 bases between. Written as DNA, the CDR3 is TGTGCCAGCAGATCCTCAGGGGACACTGAAGCTTTCTTT. It codes for CASRSSGDTEAFF.

Details on this clone: The sample has other DNA sequences that encode this CDR3 too. The rearrangement links TRBV28 to TRBJ1-2; D unresolved. Trimming shortened V by 5 bases and J by 7 bases, and 8 bases separated the two germline ends. The CDR3 length is 11 residues. Germline CDR1 is MDHEN and CDR2 is SYDVKM. CDR3 in amino acids: CASSLRGGYTF. The DNA of the CDR3 is TGTGCCAGCAGTCTCCGGGGTGGCTACACCTTC.

The chain links TRBV5-1 to TRBJ2-1; TRBD2 might be the D (6 bases). V lost 1 base to trimming and J lost 6 bases, with 17 bases between them. The CDR3 loop spans 16 amino acids. Germline CDR1 is SGHRS and CDR2 is YFSETQ. CDR3 loop: CASSLLGTPPANEQFF. The CDR3 DNA sequence: TGCGCCAGCAGCTTGTTAGGGACTCCGCCCGCCAATGAGCAGTTCTTC.

The genes are TRBV7-9 and TRBJ2-5; no reliable D call. The V and J ends lost 1 base and 0 bases respectively, with 6 bases between them. The length of the CDR3 is 14 residues. Germline V gene lookup returns CDR1 SEHNR and CDR2 FQNEAQ (reference sequence). CDR3 in amino acids: CASSLDSYQETQYF. CDR3 coding DNA: TGTGCCAGCAGCTTAGATTCGTACCAAGAGACCCAGTACTTC.

The chain is built from TRBV7-2 and TRBJ2-2; 7 nucleotides align to TRBD1. Losses at the gene ends were 5 bases for V and 5 bases for J; bases not matched to a gene: 11. Germline V gene lookup returns CDR1 SGHTA and CDR2 FQGNSA. The CDR3 is 16 residues long. The CDR3 is CASSPEGAGRTGELFF. CDR3 DNA: TGTGCCAGCAGCCCCGAGGGGGCAGGGAGAACCGGGGAGCTGTTTTTT.

The genes are TRBV5-1 and TRBJ2-7; 9 positions match TRBD1. The CDR3 runs to 18 residues. Germline V gives CDR1 SGHRS, CDR2 YFSETQ. The V gene end was trimmed by 2 bases and the J gene end by 4 bases; junction bases not matched to a gene: 16. The CDR3 nucleotides are TGCGCCAGCAGCTTAACCTACCCTATACCGGGACAGGGTTACGAGCAGTACTTC. Translation: CASSLTYPIPGQGYEQYF. Using reference TRBV5-1 and TRBJ2-7 for the parts outside the CDR3, the full variable domain is KAGVTQTPRYLIKTRGQQVTLSCSPISGHRSVSWYQQTPGQGLQFLFEYFSETQRNKGNFPGRFSGRQFSNSRSEMNVSTLELGDSALYLCASSLTYPIPGQGYEQYFGPGTRLTVT.

The chain couples TRBV30 to TRBJ1-2, with a weak D call TRBD1 (5 bases). Germline V gene sequence: CDR1 GTSNPN, CDR2 SVGIG (reference sequence). The CDR3 runs 13 residues. Trimming stripped 6 bases from V and 7 bases from J, with 18 bases between. CDR3 nucleotides: TGTGCCTGTCCCCCTCGGGGGGAAGGTGGCTACACCTTC. This gives the protein CACPPRGEGGYTF.

V and J are TRBV15 and TRBJ2-3; 14 bases match TRBD2. The CDR3 length is 16 residues. CDR1 is LNHNV, CDR2 YYDKDF, per germline (reference sequence). With V trimmed by 1 base and J by 5 bases, 2 bases remained unmatched. CDR3 nucleotides: TGTGCCACCAGCAGAGGCGGGACTAGCGGGAGAGATACGCAGTATTTT. Encoded protein: CATSRGGTSGRDTQYF. Complete variable domain (other parts from reference TRBV15 and TRBJ2-3): DAMVIQNPRYQVTQFGKPVTLSCSQTLNHNVMYWYQQKSSQAPKLLFHYYDKDFNNEADTPDNFQSRRPNTSFCFLDIRSPGLGDTAMYLCATSRGGTSGRDTQYFGPGTRLTVL.

The CDR3 reads CASSFPGQSVFF. DNA for the CDR3: TGCGCCAGCAGCTTCCCGGGACAGTCCGTGTTTTTT. The chain combines TRBV5-1 with TRBJ2-2; 7 nucleotides match TRBD1. The J segment lost 15 bases and the V segment lost 2 bases, leaving 7 bases of the junction unmatched. Germline V gives CDR1 SGHRS, CDR2 YFSETQ. The CDR3 covers 12 residues.

The J gene is TRBJ1-6, the V gene TRBV5-5; no definite D call. The CDR3 contains 17 residues. V was trimmed by 0 bases and J by 0 bases, leaving 10 bases between them. In germline, CDR1 is SGHKS, CDR2 YYEKEE (reference sequence). The CDR3 DNA is TGTGCCAGCAGCTTGGGGTCCCGGAGCTCCTATAATTCACCCCTCCACTTT. This translates into CASSLGSRSSYNSPLHF.

The chain recombines TRBV20-1 with TRBJ2-1; D is perhaps TRBD1 (5 bases). CDR3 length: 11 amino acids. V was clipped by 5 bases and J by 9 bases, with 11 bases between them. The germline gives CDR1 DFQATT, CDR2 SNEGSKA (reference sequence). The CDR3 sequence: CSAEQGFEQFF. The DNA of the CDR3 is TGCAGTGCTGAGCAGGGCTTTGAGCAGTTCTTC.

Remarks on this clone: Other nucleotide sequences in the sample specify the same CDR3. The CDR3 here is CASSLGRTGELFF. The CDR3 bases are TGCGCCAGCAGCTTGGGGAGGACCGGGGAGCTGTTTTTT. The rearrangement links TRBV5-1 to TRBJ2-2, with D possibly TRBD2 on 5 matching bases. The germline V and J ends were trimmed by 0 bases and 5 bases, with 5 bases remaining between them. The CDR3 extends over 13 amino acids. The germline CDR1 and CDR2 sequences are SGHRS and YFSETQ.

The chain uses TRBV5-1 and TRBJ2-7; the match to TRBD2 covers 13 bases. The V gene's germline CDR1 is SGHRS and CDR2 YFSETQ. Trimming at V came to 7 bases and at J to 5 bases, leaving 6 bases not matched to a gene. The CDR3 totals 14 residues. CDR3 bases: TGCGCCAGCCGCGGACTAGCGGGAGCGCACGAGCAGTACTTC. Translating gives CASRGLAGAHEQYF.

This sequence joins TRBV19 and TRBJ2-5; TRBD2 is a possible D gene (5 bases). CDR1 is LNHDA and CDR2 is SQIVND in the germline V gene (reference sequence). Trimming removed 5 bases from V and 5 bases from J, with 12 bases in between. The CDR3 contains 13 residues. CDR3 region: CASSPQRWETQYF. Written as DNA, the CDR3 is TGTGCCAGTAGTCCACAGCGGTGGGAGACCCAGTACTTC.

The V call is TRBV5-1, the J call TRBJ1-5; possible D gene TRBD1, 5 bases. V was pared by 0 bases and J by 7 bases, with 11 bases between. The CDR3 has 14 residues. Germline V lookup: CDR1 SGHRS, CDR2 YFSETQ. CDR3 sequence (DNA): TGCGCCAGCAGCTTGGGGGACTCGGGGCAGCCCCAGCATTTT. Encoded protein: CASSLGDSGQPQHF. Complete variable domain (other parts from reference TRBV5-1 and TRBJ1-5): KAGVTQTPRYLIKTRGQQVTLSCSPISGHRSVSWYQQTPGQGLQFLFEYFSETQRNKGNFPGRFSGRQFSNSRSEMNVSTLELGDSALYLCASSLGDSGQPQHFGDGTRLSIL.

For the CDR3, the DNA is TGTGCCAGTAGTGGACTAGCGGGTGGGTACAATGAGCAGTTCTTC. Translation: CASSGLAGGYNEQFF. V gene TRBV19 combines with J gene TRBJ2-1; the match to TRBD2 covers 11 bases. This CDR3 is built from 15 residues. The germline gives CDR1 LNHDA, CDR2 SQIVND (reference sequence). V dropped 5 bases and J dropped 4; count of bases not matched to a gene: 4.

The CDR3 nucleotides are TGTGCCAGCAGCTTACAGTCCTATGGCTACACCTTC. Translating gives CASSLQSYGYTF. The chain couples TRBV3-1 (or the pseudogene TRBV3-2) to TRBJ1-2; D not certain. Deletions cut 5 bases from V and 4 bases from J, with 8 bases between. Germline-derived CDR1 and CDR2 are LGHDT and YNNKEL (reference sequence). CDR3 length equals 12 residues.

CDR3 loop: CASSRGHMNTEAFF. The DNA of the CDR3 is TGTGCCAGCAGCAGAGGACATATGAACACTGAAGCTTTCTTT. This sequence joins TRBV5-6 and TRBJ1-1, with TRBD1 as a possible D gene (5 bases). Germline CDR1 SGHDT, CDR2 YYEEEE. V was trimmed by 4 bases and J by 0 bases, leaving 10 bases between them. The CDR3 loop spans 14 amino acids.

The chain has TRBV19 and TRBJ2-3; D uncertain. The germline gives CDR1 LNHDA, CDR2 SQIVND (reference sequence). CDR3 size: 12 residues. V dropped 6 bases and J dropped 6 bases, with 10 bases sitting between them. The CDR3 sequence is CASSPPGDTQYF. CDR3 nucleotide sequence: TGTGCCAGTAGCCCTCCCGGGGATACGCAGTATTTT.

Worth noting for this clone: The identical CDR3 is also encoded by other nucleotide sequences in the sample. CDR3 DNA: TGCGCCAGCAGCTCGGGGGTCGACTATGGCTACACCTTC. Protein: CASSSGVDYGYTF. The J gene is TRBJ1-2, the V gene TRBV5-1; D may be TRBD1 (5 bases). In germline, CDR1 is SGHRS, CDR2 YFSETQ. The V gene lost 3 bases and the J gene lost 3 bases, with 9 bases spanning the gap. The CDR3 sequence is 13 residues long.

The chain joins TRBV19 to TRBJ1-6; 7 nucleotides match TRBD1. CDR3 length equals 15 residues. Germline V gene data show CDR1 as LNHDA and CDR2 as SQIVND (reference sequence). V gave up 5 bases and J gave up 8 bases; unmatched junction bases: 9. The CDR3 loop reads CASSPQGQPYSPLHF. In nucleotides, the CDR3 is TGTGCCAGTAGTCCACAGGGACAGCCCTATTCACCCCTCCACTTT.

This clone was seen a handful of times. The rearrangement joins TRBV28 to TRBJ1-2; D might be TRBD1 (6 bases). Germline V gene data show CDR1 as MDHEN and CDR2 as SYDVKM. V lost 2 bases and J lost 8, with 18 bases in between. The CDR3 has 15 amino acids. CDR3 nucleotide sequence: TGTGCCAGCAGTTTAGACCCGACAGGCCCGGGGGGCTACACCTTC. Amino acids: CASSLDPTGPGGYTF.

This clone has more than one count but fewer than ten. The chain uses TRBV11-3 and TRBJ2-5; TRBD2 might be the D (5 bases). V was cut by 0 bases and J by 1 base, with 12 bases left in between. From germline, CDR1 is SGHNT and CDR2 YENEEA. The CDR3 is 16 amino acids. The CDR3 sequence is CASSLEGGLSQETQYF. In DNA form, the CDR3 reads TGTGCCAGCAGCTTAGAGGGCGGACTGAGCCAAGAGACCCAGTACTTC.